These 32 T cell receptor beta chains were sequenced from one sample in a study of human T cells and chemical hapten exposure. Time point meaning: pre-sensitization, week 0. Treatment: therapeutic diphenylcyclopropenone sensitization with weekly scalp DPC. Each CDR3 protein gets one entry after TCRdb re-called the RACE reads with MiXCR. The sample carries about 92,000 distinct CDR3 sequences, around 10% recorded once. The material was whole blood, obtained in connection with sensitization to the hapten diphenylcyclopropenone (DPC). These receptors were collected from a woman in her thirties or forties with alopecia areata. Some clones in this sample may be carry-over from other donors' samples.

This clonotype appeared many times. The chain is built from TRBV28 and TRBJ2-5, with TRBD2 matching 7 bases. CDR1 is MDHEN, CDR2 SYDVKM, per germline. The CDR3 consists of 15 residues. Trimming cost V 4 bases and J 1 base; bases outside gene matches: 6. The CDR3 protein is CASSSMTSTQETQYF. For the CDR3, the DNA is TGTGCCAGCAGTTCCATGACTAGCACCCAAGAGACCCAGTACTTC.

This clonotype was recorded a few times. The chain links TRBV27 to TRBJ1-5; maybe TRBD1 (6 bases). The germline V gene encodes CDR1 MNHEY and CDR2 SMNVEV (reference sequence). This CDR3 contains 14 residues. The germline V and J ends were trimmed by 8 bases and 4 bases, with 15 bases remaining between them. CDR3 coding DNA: TGTGCCAGCGGCCTACAGGGATCAAATCAGCCCCAGCATTTT. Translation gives CASGLQGSNQPQHF.

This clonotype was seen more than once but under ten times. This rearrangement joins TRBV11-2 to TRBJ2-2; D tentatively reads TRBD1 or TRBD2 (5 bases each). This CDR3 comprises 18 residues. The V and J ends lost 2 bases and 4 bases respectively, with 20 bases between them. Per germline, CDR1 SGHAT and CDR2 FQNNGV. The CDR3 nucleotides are TGTGCCAGCAGCTTACGAGCGGCAGTTTATGGGGGCACCGGGGAGCTGTTTTTT. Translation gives CASSLRAAVYGGTGELFF.

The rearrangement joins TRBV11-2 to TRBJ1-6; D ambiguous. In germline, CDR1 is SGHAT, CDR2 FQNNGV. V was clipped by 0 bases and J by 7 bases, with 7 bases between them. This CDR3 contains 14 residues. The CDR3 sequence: CASSLERRNSPLHF. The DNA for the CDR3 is TGTGCCAGCAGCTTAGAACGGAGGAATTCACCCCTCCACTTT.

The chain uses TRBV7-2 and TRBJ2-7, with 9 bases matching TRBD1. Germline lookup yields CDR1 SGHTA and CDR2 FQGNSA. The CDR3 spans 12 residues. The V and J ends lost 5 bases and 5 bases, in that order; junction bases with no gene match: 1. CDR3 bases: TGTGCCAGCAGCCGGGACAGGGACGAGCAGTACTTC. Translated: CASSRDRDEQYF.

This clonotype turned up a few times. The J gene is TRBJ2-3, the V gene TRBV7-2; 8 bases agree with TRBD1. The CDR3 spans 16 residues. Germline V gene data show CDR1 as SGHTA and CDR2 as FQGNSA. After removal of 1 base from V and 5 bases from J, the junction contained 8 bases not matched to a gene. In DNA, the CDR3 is TGTGCCAGCAGCTTAGGAGCAGGGGGCTATATAGATACGCAGTATTTT. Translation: CASSLGAGGYIDTQYF.

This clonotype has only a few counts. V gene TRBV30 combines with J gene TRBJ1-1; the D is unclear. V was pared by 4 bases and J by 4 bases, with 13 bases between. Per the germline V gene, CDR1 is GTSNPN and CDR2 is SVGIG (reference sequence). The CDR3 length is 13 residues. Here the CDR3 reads CAWKSSPRTEAFF. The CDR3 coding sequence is TGTGCCTGGAAAAGTTCACCCCGCACTGAAGCTTTCTTT.

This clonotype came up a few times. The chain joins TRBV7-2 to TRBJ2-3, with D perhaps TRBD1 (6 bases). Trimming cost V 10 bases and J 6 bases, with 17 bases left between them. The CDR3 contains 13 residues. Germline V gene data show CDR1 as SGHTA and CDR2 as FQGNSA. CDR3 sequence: CATRQGGADTQYF. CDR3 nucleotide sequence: TGTGCCACCCGCCAAGGGGGAGCTGATACGCAGTATTTT.

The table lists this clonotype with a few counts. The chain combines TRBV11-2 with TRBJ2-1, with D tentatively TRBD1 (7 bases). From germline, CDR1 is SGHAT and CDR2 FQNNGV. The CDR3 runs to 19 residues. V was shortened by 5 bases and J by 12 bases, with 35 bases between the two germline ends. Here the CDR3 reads CASSRGLTGTFLALTAQFF. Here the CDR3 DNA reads TGTGCCAGCAGCCGCGGGCTGACAGGGACTTTCCTCGCGCTAACGGCGCAGTTCTTC.

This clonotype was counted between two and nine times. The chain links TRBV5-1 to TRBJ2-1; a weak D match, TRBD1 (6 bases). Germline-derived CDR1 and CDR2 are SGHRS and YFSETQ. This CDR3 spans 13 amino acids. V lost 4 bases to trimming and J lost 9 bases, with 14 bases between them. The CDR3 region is CASSLGAQGEQFF. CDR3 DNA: TGCGCCAGCAGCCTGGGGGCGCAGGGTGAGCAGTTCTTC.

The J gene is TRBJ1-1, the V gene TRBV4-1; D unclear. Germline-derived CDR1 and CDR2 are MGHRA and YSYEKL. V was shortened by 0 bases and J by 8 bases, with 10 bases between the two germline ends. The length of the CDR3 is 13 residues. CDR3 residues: CASSQDGPPEAFF. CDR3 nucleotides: TGCGCCAGCAGCCAAGATGGCCCCCCCGAAGCTTTCTTT.

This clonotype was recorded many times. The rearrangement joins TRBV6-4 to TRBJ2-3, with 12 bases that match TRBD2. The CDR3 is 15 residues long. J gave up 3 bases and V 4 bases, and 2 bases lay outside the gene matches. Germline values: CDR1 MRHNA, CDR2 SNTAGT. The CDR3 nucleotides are TGTGCCAGCAGTGCCACTAGCGGGGGGACAGATACGCAGTATTTT. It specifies CASSATSGGTDTQYF.

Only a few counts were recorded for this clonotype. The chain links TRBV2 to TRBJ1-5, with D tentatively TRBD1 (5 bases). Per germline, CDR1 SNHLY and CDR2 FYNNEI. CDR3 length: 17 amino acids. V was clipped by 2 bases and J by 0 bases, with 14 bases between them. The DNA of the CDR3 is TGTGCCAGCAGTGAACAGGGACCCAACTATAGCAATCAGCCCCAGCATTTT. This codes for CASSEQGPNYSNQPQHF.

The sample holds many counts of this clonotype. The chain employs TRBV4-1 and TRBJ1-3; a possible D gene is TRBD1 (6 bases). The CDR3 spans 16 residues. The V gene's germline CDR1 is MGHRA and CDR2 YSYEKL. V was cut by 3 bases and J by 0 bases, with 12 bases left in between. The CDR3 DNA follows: TGCGCCAGCAGCCACCATTCAGGGGACTCTGGAAACACCATATATTTT. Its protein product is CASSHHSGDSGNTIYF.

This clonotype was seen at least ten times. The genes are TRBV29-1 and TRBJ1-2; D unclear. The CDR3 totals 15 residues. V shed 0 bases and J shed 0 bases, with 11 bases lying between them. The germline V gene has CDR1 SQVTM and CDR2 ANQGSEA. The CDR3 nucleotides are TGCAGCGTTGAAGAATCGTCGGATACTAACTATGGCTACACCTTC. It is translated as CSVEESSDTNYGYTF.

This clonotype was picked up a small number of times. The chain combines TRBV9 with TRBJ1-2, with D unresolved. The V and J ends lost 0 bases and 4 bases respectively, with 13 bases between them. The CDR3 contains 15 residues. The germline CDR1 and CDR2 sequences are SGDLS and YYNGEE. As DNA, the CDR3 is TGTGCCAGCAGCGTAGAGACAAACCCTGCCTATGGCTACACCTTC. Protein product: CASSVETNPAYGYTF.

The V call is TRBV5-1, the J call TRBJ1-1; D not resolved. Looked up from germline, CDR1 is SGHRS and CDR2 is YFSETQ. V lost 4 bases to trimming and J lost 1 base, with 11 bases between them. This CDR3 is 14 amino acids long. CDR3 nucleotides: TGCGCCAGCAGCGATCGAACCGAGAACACTGAAGCTTTCTTT. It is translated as CASSDRTENTEAFF.

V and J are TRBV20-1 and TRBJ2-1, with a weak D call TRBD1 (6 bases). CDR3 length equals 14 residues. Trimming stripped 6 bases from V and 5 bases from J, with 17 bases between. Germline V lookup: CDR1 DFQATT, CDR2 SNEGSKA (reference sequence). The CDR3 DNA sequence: TGCAGTGCCCCACGGCAGGGGTGGGACAATGAGCAGTTCTTC. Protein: CSAPRQGWDNEQFF.

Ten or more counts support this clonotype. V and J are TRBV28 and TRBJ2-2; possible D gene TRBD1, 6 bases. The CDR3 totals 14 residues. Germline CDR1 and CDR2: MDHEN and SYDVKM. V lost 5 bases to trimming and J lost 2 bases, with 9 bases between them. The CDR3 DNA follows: TGTGCCAGCAGTCGGACAGATAACACCGGGGAGCTGTTTTTT. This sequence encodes CASSRTDNTGELFF.

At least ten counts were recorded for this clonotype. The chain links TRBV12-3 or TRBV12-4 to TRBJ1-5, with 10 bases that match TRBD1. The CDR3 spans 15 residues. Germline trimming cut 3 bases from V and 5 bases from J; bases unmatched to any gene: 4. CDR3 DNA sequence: TGTGCCAGCAGTTTGGGACAGGGGAATTATCAGCCCCAGCATTTT. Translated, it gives CASSLGQGNYQPQHF.

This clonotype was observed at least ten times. This CDR3 is CASSLSTGGPDTQYF. The DNA for the CDR3 is TGTGCCAGCAGCTTATCAACGGGGGGGCCAGATACGCAGTATTTT. This chain connects TRBV7-9 to TRBJ2-3; TRBD2 matches at 8 bases. CDR1 and CDR2 from the germline V gene are SEHNR and FQNEAQ (reference sequence). This CDR3 comprises 15 residues. V lost 2 bases to trimming and J lost 4 bases; unmatched junction nucleotides: 5.

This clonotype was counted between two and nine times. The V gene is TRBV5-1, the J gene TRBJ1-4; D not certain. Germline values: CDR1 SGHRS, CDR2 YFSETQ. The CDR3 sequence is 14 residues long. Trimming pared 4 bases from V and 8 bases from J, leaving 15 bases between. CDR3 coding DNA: TGCGCCAGCAGCCTCCTGGGGTTGGGGGAAAAACTGTTTTTT. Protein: CASSLLGLGEKLFF. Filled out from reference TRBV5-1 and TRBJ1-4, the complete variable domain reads KAGVTQTPRYLIKTRGQQVTLSCSPISGHRSVSWYQQTPGQGLQFLFEYFSETQRNKGNFPGRFSGRQFSNSRSEMNVSTLELGDSALYLCASSLLGLGEKLFFGSGTQLSVL.

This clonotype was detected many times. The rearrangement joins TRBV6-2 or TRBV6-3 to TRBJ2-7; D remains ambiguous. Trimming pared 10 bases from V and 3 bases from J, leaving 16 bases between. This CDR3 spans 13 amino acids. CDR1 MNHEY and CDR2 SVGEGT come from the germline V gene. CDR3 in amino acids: CATQEGVGYEQYF. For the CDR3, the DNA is TGTGCCACCCAGGAAGGCGTCGGCTACGAGCAGTACTTC.

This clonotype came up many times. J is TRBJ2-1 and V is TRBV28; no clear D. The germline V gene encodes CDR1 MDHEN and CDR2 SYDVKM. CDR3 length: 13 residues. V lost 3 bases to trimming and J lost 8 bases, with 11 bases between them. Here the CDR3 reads CASSFVESHEQFF. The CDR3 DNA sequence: TGTGCCAGCAGTTTCGTCGAGAGCCATGAGCAGTTCTTC.

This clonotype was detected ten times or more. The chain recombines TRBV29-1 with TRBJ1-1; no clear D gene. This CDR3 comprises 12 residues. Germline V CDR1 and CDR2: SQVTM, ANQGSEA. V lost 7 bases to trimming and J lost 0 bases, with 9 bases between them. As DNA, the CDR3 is TGCAGCGCCGCGGAGGTGAACACTGAAGCTTTCTTT. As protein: CSAAEVNTEAFF.

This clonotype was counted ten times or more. The CDR3 is CASSSFSIQGGSYNSPLHF. CDR3 sequence (DNA): TGTGCCAGCAGTTCCTTCTCAATACAGGGAGGGAGCTATAATTCACCCCTCCACTTT. The genes are TRBV6-6 and TRBJ1-6; possible D gene TRBD1, 6 bases. The germline gives CDR1 MNHNY, CDR2 SVGAGI (reference sequence). Trimming removed 4 bases at V and 3 bases at J, with 22 bases between. This CDR3 is built from 19 residues.

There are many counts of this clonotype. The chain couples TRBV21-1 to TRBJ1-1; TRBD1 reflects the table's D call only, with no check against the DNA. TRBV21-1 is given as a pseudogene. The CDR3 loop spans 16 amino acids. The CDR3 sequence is CASSSGTESRGTEAFF. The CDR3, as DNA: TGTGCCAGCAGCTCCGGGACAGAATCTCGGGGCACTGAAGCTTTCTTT.

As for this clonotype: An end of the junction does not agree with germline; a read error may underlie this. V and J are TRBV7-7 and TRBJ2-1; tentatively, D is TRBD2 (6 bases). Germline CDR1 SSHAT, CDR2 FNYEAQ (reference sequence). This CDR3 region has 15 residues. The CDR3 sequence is CASSPTSDRSNEQFF. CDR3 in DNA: TGTGCTAGCAGCCCGACTAGTGATCGATCCAATGAGCAGTTCTTC.

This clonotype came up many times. The CDR3 nucleotides are TGTGCCAGCAGCACAAAACAGGGCCCCTCAACTAATGAAAAACTGTTTTTT. Translating gives CASSTKQGPSTNEKLFF. The chain is built from TRBV7-9 and TRBJ1-4; tentative D call: TRBD1 (6 bases). The CDR3 is 17 residues long. Trimming left V 5 bases short and J 0 bases short, with 16 bases between. Germline values: CDR1 SEHNR, CDR2 FQNEAQ (reference sequence).

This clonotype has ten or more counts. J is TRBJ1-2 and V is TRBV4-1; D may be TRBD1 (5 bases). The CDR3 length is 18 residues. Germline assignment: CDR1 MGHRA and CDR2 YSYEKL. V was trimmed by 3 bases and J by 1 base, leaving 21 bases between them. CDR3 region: CASSQLQISTDINYGYTF. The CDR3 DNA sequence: TGCGCCAGCAGCCAGCTCCAGATCTCGACAGACATTAACTATGGCTACACCTTC.

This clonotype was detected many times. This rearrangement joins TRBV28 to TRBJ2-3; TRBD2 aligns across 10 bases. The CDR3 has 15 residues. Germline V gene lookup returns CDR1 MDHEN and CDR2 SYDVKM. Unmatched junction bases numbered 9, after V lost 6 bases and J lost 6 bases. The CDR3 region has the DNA TGTGCCAGCAGCCTCCCTAGCGGGGGTTGGGATACGCAGTATTTT. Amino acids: CASSLPSGGWDTQYF.

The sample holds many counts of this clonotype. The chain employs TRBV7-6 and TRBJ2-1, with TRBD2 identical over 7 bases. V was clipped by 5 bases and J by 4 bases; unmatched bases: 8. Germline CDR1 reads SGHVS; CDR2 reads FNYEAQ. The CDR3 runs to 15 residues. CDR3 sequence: CASSTRLGGYNEQFF. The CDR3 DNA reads TGTGCCAGCAGCACGCGCCTGGGGGGGTACAATGAGCAGTTCTTC.